This entry lists 22 T cell receptor beta chains sequenced from one sample in a study of regulatory T cells in long-lasting Graves disease. Noted time point: persistent/refractory GD, antithyroid drugs over 5 years with positive TRAb. There was RNA extracted from PBMCs, and the TCR library was made from it. According to the study, TCR beta libraries were built with iRepertoire HTBI primers and CDR3-region Arm-PCR. From the multiplex PCR reads, TCRdb called clonotypes with MiXCR, one entry per CDR3 protein. The sample records about 310,000 distinct CDR3 sequences, roughly a fifth being singletons. This material consisted of peripheral blood mononuclear cells (PBMCs), taken when the disease was refractory, from a patient treated with antithyroid drugs. These receptors all come from a female donor with Graves disease.

This clonotype has only a few counts. The CDR3 region is CAISVLRATGSYEQYF. The CDR3 nucleotides read TGTGCCATCAGTGTCCTCCGGGCCACTGGGTCCTACGAGCAGTACTTC. The chain links TRBV10-3 to TRBJ2-7; no clear D gene. V was trimmed by 4 bases and J by 1 base, leaving 17 bases between them. The CDR3 consists of 16 residues. Germline V gene lookup returns CDR1 ENHRY and CDR2 SYGVKD.

This clonotype was recorded a few times. This sequence joins TRBV29-1 and TRBJ1-2, with D perhaps TRBD1 (6 bases). Between the trimmed V and J ends, which lost 8 bases and 8 bases, there was a span of 21 bases. The CDR3 consists of 13 residues. CDR1 and CDR2 from the germline V gene are SQVTM and ANQGSEA. CDR3 sequence reads: CSPEQGLRRGYTF. The CDR3 nucleotides read TGCAGCCCTGAACAGGGCCTCCGTCGGGGCTACACCTTC.

The J gene is TRBJ2-1, the V gene TRBV7-2, with D unresolved. The CDR3 spans 14 residues. Germline assignment: CDR1 SGHTA and CDR2 FQGNSA. Trimming shortened V by 1 base and J by 3 bases, and 7 bases separated the two germline ends. The CDR3 coding sequence is TGTGCCAGCAGCTTAGTTACGGGCTACAATGAGCAGTTCTTC. Protein sequence: CASSLVTGYNEQFF.

The chain combines TRBV6-2 or TRBV6-3 with TRBJ2-7; D unclear. Germline V gives CDR1 MNHEY, CDR2 SVGEGT. This CDR3 is 12 amino acids long. Deletions cut 6 bases from V and 5 bases from J, with 11 bases between. The CDR3 here is CASSRPRNEQYF. Here the CDR3 DNA reads TGTGCCAGCAGCCGGCCTAGGAACGAGCAGTACTTC.

The CDR3 DNA follows: TGTGCCAGCAGCTCTGGACAGGGAGATTCACCCCTCCACTTT. Its translation: CASSSGQGDSPLHF. J is TRBJ1-6 and V is TRBV11-2; 8 bases line up with TRBD1. V shed 4 bases, J shed 8 bases, and the junction held 4 bases outside the gene matches. The CDR3 is made up of 14 amino acids. Per germline, CDR1 SGHAT and CDR2 FQNNGV. Full variable domain (missing parts from reference TRBV11-2 and TRBJ1-6): EAGVAQSPRYKIIEKRQSVAFWCNPISGHATLYWYQQILGQGPKLLIQFQNNGVVDDSQLPKDRFSAERLKGVDSTLKIQPAKLEDSAVYLCASSSGQGDSPLHFGNGTRLTVT.

The rearrangement joins TRBV7-9 to TRBJ2-5; 8 bases agree with TRBD2. Germline values: CDR1 SEHNR, CDR2 FQNEAQ (reference sequence). Trimming removed 5 bases from V and 11 bases from J; junction bases left unmatched: 16. The CDR3 length is 15 residues. In DNA, the CDR3 is TGTGCCAGCAGCCCACGACTAGCGCGTTACGGGGAGCAGTACTTC. Translated, it gives CASSPRLARYGEQYF.

This clonotype has a handful of counts. This rearrangement joins TRBV19 to TRBJ1-2; D perhaps matches TRBD1 (5 bases). Germline V lookup: CDR1 LNHDA, CDR2 SQIVND (reference sequence). The V gene lost 6 bases and the J gene lost 4 bases, with 15 bases spanning the gap. CDR3 length equals 14 residues. Here the CDR3 reads CASRRDREPYGYTF. The CDR3 DNA sequence: TGTGCCAGTAGACGGGACCGGGAGCCCTATGGCTACACCTTC.

The table lists this clonotype with many counts. J is TRBJ1-2 and V is TRBV29-1; D remains unclear. CDR1 and CDR2 from the germline V gene are SQVTM and ANQGSEA. There are 11 residues in the CDR3. V was pared by 6 bases and J by 8 bases, with 13 bases between. The CDR3 DNA follows: TGCAGCGTCGGAACGGGGAACGGCTACACCTTC. Translation gives CSVGTGNGYTF.

The table lists this clonotype with many counts. This rearrangement joins TRBV20-1 to TRBJ2-7; the match to TRBD1 covers 7 bases. V trimming: 0 bases; J trimming: 3 bases; junction bases outside the gene matches: 8. The CDR3 is 15 amino acids. Per germline, CDR1 DFQATT and CDR2 SNEGSKA (reference sequence). The CDR3 is CSAREGRGLIYEQYF. The CDR3 coding sequence is TGCAGTGCTAGAGAAGGCAGGGGGTTAATCTACGAGCAGTACTTC.

In its sample, this clonotype was seen many times. The chain employs TRBV6-1 and TRBJ2-6, with a weak D call TRBD2 (5 bases). The CDR3 has 15 amino acids. Germline assignment: CDR1 MNHNS and CDR2 SASEGT. The V gene lost 8 bases and the J gene lost 4 bases, with 15 bases spanning the gap. The DNA of the CDR3 is TGTGCCAGCCATGTGAGGGCGTCCGGGGCCAACGTCCTGACTTTC. It yields the protein CASHVRASGANVLTF.

There are a few counts of this clonotype. The CDR3 coding sequence is TGTGCCAGCTCAAACGACAGGGATCAGCCCCAGCATTTT. Encoded protein: CASSNDRDQPQHF. The chain joins TRBV18 to TRBJ1-5, with 7 bases matching TRBD1. This CDR3 comprises 13 residues. Trimming removed 5 bases from V and 5 bases from J; junction bases left unmatched: 3. CDR1 KGHSH and CDR2 LQKENI come from the germline V gene.

This chain links TRBV20-1 with TRBJ1-2; D might be TRBD1 (6 bases). This CDR3 contains 15 residues. Germline loops: CDR1 DFQATT, CDR2 SNEGSKA (reference sequence). V was shortened by 2 bases and J by 1 base, with 14 bases between the two germline ends. This chain's CDR3 is CSARSGQFNNYGYTF. In DNA, the CDR3 is TGCAGTGCTAGATCCGGACAGTTTAATAACTATGGCTACACCTTC.

V gene TRBV30 combines with J gene TRBJ1-5, with TRBD1 as a possible D gene (6 bases). This CDR3 region has 13 residues. Germline loops: CDR1 GTSNPN, CDR2 SVGIG (reference sequence). V was shortened by 3 bases and J by 4 bases, with 10 bases between the two germline ends. CDR3 sequence reads: CAWSDGQNQPQHF. The CDR3, as DNA: TGTGCCTGGAGCGACGGACAGAATCAGCCCCAGCATTTT.

Ten or more counts support this clonotype. The chain carries TRBV7-9 and TRBJ1-5, with a possible D match to TRBD1 (5 bases). The CDR3 runs 14 residues. The germline V and J ends were trimmed by 4 bases and 3 bases, with 10 bases remaining between them. Germline CDR1 reads SEHNR; CDR2 reads FQNEAQ (reference sequence). CDR3 loop: CASSSTVNNQPQHF. In DNA form, the CDR3 reads TGTGCCAGCAGCTCGACAGTTAACAATCAGCCCCAGCATTTT.

The V gene is TRBV7-9, the J gene TRBJ2-2; a weak D match, TRBD2 (5 bases). Deletions cut 10 bases from V and 4 bases from J, with 13 bases between. Looked up from germline, CDR1 is SEHNR and CDR2 is FQNEAQ (reference sequence). The CDR3 runs to 13 residues. The CDR3 DNA sequence: TGTGCCATTCGGCCGGGAAGCACCGGGGAGCTGTTTTTT. Encoded protein: CAIRPGSTGELFF.

The rearrangement links TRBV10-3 to TRBJ1-2; D might be TRBD1 (5 bases). The CDR3 is made up of 16 amino acids. Germline V lookup: CDR1 ENHRY, CDR2 SYGVKD. V was shortened by 3 bases and J by 5 bases, with 19 bases between the two germline ends. CDR3 region: CAISDNRDRYRYGYTF. CDR3 sequence (DNA): TGTGCCATCAGTGATAACCGGGACCGATATCGTTATGGCTACACCTTC.

This clonotype was detected only a few times. This chain joins TRBV4-3 and TRBJ2-7; 12 bases are shared with TRBD1. After removal of 1 base from V and 7 bases from J, the junction contained 8 bases not matched to a gene. The CDR3 spans 16 residues. The V gene's germline CDR1 is LGHNA and CDR2 YSLEER. The CDR3 coding sequence is TGCGCCAGCAGCCAAGGACCGGGACAGGGGGCTGGGGAGCAGTACTTC. Translating it yields CASSQGPGQGAGEQYF.

V usage is TRBV5-6 and J usage is TRBJ2-7; 10 nucleotides match TRBD2. The CDR3 is 15 residues long. Germline CDR1 reads SGHDT; CDR2 reads YYEEEE. The V gene end was trimmed by 5 bases and the J gene end by 1 base; junction bases not matched to a gene: 6. CDR3 loop: CASRGSGRHSYEQYF. CDR3 DNA sequence: TGTGCCAGCAGGGGTAGCGGGAGGCATTCCTACGAGCAGTACTTC.

The chain has TRBV6-1 and TRBJ2-5; tentatively, D is TRBD1 (5 bases). Trimming took 4 bases from V and 2 from J, leaving 14 bases between them. Germline CDR1 reads MNHNS; CDR2 reads SASEGT. The CDR3 contains 15 residues. DNA of the CDR3: TGTGCCAGCAGTGGGAGAAGGGGCTTTCAAGAGACCCAGTACTTC. Translated, it gives CASSGRRGFQETQYF.

The chain joins TRBV6-5 to TRBJ1-3, with D maybe TRBD1 (5 bases). V dropped 0 bases and J dropped 3 bases, with 12 bases sitting between them. The CDR3 is 16 residues long. Germline V gene sequence: CDR1 MNHEY, CDR2 SVGAGI. CDR3 in DNA: TGTGCCAGCAGTTACTCAGACAGAACGGGTGGAAACACCATATATTTT. Its protein product is CASSYSDRTGGNTIYF.

In its sample, this clonotype was seen a few times. The J gene is TRBJ1-5, the V gene TRBV20-1, with D possibly matching TRBD1 (6 bases). The CDR3 length is 15 residues. V gave up 1 base and J gave up 1 base, with 11 bases separating them. CDR1 is DFQATT and CDR2 is SNEGSKA in the germline V gene (reference sequence). CDR3 sequence: CSARVPGESNQPQHF. The CDR3, as DNA: TGCAGTGCTAGAGTCCCAGGGGAGAGCAATCAGCCCCAGCATTTT.

This clonotype was picked up many times. The chain carries TRBV7-9 and TRBJ2-7; 8 bases are shared with TRBD1. J was trimmed by 0 bases and V by 4 bases; bases with no gene match: 11. The CDR3 has 17 amino acids. CDR1 and CDR2 (germline): SEHNR, FQNEAQ (reference sequence). Written as DNA, the CDR3 is TGTGCCAGCAGCTCAAACTCTGGGACAGGCCGCTCCTACGAGCAGTACTTC. This translates into CASSSNSGTGRSYEQYF.